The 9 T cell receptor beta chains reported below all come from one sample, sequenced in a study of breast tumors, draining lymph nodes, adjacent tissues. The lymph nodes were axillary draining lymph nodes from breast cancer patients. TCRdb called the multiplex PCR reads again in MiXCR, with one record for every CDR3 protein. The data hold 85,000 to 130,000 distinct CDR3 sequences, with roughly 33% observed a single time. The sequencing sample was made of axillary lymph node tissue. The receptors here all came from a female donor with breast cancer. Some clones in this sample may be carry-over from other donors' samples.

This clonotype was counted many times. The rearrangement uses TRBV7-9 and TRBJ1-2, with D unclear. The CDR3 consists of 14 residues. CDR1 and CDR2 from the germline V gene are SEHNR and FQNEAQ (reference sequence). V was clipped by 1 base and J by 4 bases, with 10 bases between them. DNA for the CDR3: TGTGCCAGCAGCTTAGATTTCTCACTCTATGGCTACACCTTC. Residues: CASSLDFSLYGYTF.

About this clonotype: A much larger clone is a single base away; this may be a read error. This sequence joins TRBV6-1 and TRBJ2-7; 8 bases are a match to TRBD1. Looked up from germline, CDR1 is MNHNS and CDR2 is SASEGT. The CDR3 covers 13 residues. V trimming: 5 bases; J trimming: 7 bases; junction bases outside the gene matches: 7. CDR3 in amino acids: CASSLQGAEEQYF. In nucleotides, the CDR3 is TGTGCCAGCAGTCTTCAGGGGGCAGAAGAGCAGTACTTC.

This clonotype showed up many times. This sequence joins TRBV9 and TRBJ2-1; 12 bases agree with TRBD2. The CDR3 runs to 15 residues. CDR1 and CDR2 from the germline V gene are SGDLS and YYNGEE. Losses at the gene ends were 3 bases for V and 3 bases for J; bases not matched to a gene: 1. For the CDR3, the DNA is TGTGCCAGCAGCGCGACTAGCGGGGGCTACAATGAGCAGTTCTTC. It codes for CASSATSGGYNEQFF.

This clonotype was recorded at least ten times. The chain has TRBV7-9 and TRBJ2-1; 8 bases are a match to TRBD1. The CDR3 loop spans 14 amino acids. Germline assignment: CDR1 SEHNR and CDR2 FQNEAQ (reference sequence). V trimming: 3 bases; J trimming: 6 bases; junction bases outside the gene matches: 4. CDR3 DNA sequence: TGTGCCAGCAGCTTCTGGACAGGGCCCAATGAGCAGTTCTTC. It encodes CASSFWTGPNEQFF.

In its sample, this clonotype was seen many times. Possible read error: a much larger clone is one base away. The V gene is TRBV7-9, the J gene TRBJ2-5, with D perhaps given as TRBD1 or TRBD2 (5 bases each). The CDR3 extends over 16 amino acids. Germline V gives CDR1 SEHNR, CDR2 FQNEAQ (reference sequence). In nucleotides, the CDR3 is TGTGCCGGCAGTCCCGGGACGGACCCGTCCCAAGAGACCCAGTACTTC. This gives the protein CAGSPGTDPSQETQYF.

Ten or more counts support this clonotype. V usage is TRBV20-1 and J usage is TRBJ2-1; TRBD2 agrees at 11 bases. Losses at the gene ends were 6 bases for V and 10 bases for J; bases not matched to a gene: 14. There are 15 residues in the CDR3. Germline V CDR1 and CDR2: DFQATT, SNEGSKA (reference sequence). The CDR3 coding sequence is TGCAGTGCCAGATGGGGTAGCGGGAGGGCCGGGGAGCAGTTCTTC. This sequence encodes CSARWGSGRAGEQFF.

DNA for the CDR3: TGTGCCAGTAGCGCGGGACAGGGTGATAACGAGCAGTACTTC. Protein: CASSAGQGDNEQYF. This chain connects TRBV19 to TRBJ2-7, with 9 bases identical to TRBD1. The V gene's germline CDR1 is LNHDA and CDR2 SQIVND (reference sequence). The CDR3 length is 14 residues. Trimming removed 6 bases from V and 5 bases from J; junction bases left unmatched: 8.

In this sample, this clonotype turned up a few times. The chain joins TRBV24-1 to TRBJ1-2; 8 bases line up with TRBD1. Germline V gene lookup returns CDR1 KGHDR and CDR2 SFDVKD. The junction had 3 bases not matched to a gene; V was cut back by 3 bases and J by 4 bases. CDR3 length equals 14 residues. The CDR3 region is CATSDRTGLYGYTF. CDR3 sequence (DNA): TGTGCCACCAGTGATCGGACAGGGCTCTATGGCTACACCTTC.

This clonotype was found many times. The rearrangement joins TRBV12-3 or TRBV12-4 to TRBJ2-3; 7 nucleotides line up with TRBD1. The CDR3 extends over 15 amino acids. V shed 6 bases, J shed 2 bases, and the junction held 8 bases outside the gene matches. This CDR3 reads CASSLRDSDTDTQYF. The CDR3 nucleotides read TGTGCCAGCAGCCTACGGGACAGCGACACAGATACGCAGTATTTT.